Listed here is a single T cell receptor (beta chain). What it binds is unknown. Second-dose intervals near 4 or 12 weeks were combined. This CDR3 comprises 15 residues. Trimming took 1 base from V and 2 from J, leaving 12 bases between them. Germline V gene sequence: CDR1 LGHDT, CDR2 YNNKEL (reference sequence). This entry is derived from a study of T cell responses to AZD1222 COVID-19 vaccine. Findings of the study overall: Baseline serostatus was positive in only a handful of AZD1222 recipients. Possibly, clonal diversity was underestimated; donors were largely white British and included more females.

Clones were sequenced by immunoSEQ multiplex PCR, and TCRdb holds only the in-frame ones, with some missing. The sample carries 150,000 to 200,000 clones, 94% recorded once. The V and J genes are TRBV3-1 (or the pseudogene TRBV3-2) and TRBJ2-7; the D is unclear. The TCR comes from an adult who received the AZD1222 COVID-19 vaccine. The input for sequencing was peripheral blood, taken 28 days after the second AZD1222 dose. CDR3 sequence reads: CASSQVHSIPYEQYF. CDR3 coding DNA: TGTGCCAGCAGCCAAGTGCATTCGATCCCCTACGAGCAGTACTTC.